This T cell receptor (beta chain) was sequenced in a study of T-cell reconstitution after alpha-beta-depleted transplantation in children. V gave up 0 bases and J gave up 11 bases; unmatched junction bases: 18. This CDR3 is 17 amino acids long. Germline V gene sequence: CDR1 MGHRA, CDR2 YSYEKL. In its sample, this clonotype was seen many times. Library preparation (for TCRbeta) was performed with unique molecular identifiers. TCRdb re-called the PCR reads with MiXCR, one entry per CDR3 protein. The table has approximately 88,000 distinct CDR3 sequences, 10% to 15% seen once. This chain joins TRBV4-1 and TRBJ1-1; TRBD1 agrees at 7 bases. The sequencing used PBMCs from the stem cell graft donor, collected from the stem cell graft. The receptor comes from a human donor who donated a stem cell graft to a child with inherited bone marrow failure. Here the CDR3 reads CASSQEPSGTDVIGAFF. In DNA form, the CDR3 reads TGCGCCAGCAGCCAAGAACCATCCGGGACAGACGTTATAGGGGCTTTCTTT.